This T cell receptor beta chain was retrieved from a study of CD8+CD57+ T cells in acquired aplastic anemia. The CDR3 has 15 amino acids. Germline loops: CDR1 MNHNS, CDR2 SASEGT. V lost 6 bases and J lost 0, with 15 bases in between. This clonotype was counted at least ten times. TCR beta VDJ and CDR3 were profiled, and genomic DNA was the template. TCRdb analysed the reads with MiXCR anew, one entry per CDR3 protein. The profile shows more than 150,000 distinct CDR3 sequences, roughly 50% of them singletons. Sequencing was done on patients that had shown CD8+CD57+ cell expansion by flow cytometry. The source is a human donor with aplastic anemia. The chain couples TRBV6-1 to TRBJ2-7, with a weak D call TRBD1 (6 bases). The sample consisted of sorted CD4+, CD8+, or CD8+CD57+ T cells (not recorded which) from PBMCs. The CDR3 is CASRLTKTGSYEQYF. CDR3 DNA sequence: TGTGCCAGCAGATTAACCAAGACAGGCTCCTACGAGCAGTACTTC.